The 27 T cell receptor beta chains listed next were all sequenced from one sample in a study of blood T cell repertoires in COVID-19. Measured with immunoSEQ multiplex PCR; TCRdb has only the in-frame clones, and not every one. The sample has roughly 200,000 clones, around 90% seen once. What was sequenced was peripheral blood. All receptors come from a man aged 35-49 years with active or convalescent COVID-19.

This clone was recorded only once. CDR3 DNA sequence: TGTGCCAGCAGTTACTCCCCCGGGACAGGCAACACCGGGGAGCTGTTTTTT. Protein sequence: CASSYSPGTGNTGELFF. V is TRBV6-2 or TRBV6-3 and J is TRBJ2-2, with 8 nucleotides matching TRBD1. The CDR3 is 17 amino acids. Looked up from germline, CDR1 is MNHEY and CDR2 is SVGEGT. Trimming removed 0 bases from V and 2 bases from J; junction bases left unmatched: 5.

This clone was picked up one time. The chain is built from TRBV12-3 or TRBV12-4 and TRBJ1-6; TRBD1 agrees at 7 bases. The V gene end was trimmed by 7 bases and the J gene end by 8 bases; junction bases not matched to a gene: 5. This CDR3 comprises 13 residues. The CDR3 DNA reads TGTGCCAGCACGGACAGGAGCTATTCACCCCTCCACTTT. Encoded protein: CASTDRSYSPLHF.

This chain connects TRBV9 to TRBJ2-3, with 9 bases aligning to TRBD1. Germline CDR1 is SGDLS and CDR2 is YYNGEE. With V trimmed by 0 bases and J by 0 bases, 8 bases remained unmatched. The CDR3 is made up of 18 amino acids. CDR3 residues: CASSVVTGGESSTDTQYF. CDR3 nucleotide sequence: TGTGCCAGCAGCGTAGTCACAGGGGGCGAGTCGAGCACAGATACGCAGTATTTT.

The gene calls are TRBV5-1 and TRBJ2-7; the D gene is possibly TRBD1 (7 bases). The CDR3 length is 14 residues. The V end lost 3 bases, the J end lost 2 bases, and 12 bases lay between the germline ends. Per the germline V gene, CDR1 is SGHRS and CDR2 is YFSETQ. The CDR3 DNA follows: TGCGCCAGCAGCTCCCAGGGGGGCCCCTACGAGCAGTACTTC. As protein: CASSSQGGPYEQYF.

The CDR3 region has the DNA TGTGCCAGTAGTATTTGGCAGGGAACTGAAGCTTTCTTT. This codes for CASSIWQGTEAFF. The V call is TRBV19, the J call TRBJ1-1; a weak D match, TRBD1 (5 bases). The CDR3 spans 13 residues. Per the germline V gene, CDR1 is LNHDA and CDR2 is SQIVND (reference sequence). V shed 3 bases and J shed 5 bases, with 10 bases lying between them.

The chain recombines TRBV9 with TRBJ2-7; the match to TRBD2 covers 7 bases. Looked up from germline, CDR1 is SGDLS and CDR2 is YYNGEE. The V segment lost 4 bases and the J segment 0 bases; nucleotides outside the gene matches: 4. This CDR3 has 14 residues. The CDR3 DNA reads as TGTGCCAGCAGCCTCAGGGAGGGCTCCTACGAGCAGTACTTC. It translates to CASSLREGSYEQYF.

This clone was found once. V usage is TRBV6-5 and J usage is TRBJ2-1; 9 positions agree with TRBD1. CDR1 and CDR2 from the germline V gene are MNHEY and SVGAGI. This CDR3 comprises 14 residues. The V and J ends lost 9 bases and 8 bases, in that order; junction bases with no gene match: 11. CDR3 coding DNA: TGTGCCAGTCGAGGGACAGGGTCCTCGGATGAGCAGTTCTTC. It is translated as CASRGTGSSDEQFF.

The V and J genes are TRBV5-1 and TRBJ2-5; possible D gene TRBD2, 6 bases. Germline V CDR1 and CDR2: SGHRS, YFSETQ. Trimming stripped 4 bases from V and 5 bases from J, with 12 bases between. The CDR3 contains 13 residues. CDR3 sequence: CASSEGLWETQYF. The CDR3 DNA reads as TGCGCCAGCAGCGAGGGACTCTGGGAGACCCAGTACTTC.

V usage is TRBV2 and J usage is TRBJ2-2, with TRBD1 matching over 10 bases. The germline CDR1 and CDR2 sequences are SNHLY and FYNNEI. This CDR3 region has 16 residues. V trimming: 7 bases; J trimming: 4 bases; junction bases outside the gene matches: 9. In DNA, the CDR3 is TGTGCCAGCACCGGGGGACAGGGGCTGACCACCGGGGAGCTGTTTTTT. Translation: CASTGGQGLTTGELFF.

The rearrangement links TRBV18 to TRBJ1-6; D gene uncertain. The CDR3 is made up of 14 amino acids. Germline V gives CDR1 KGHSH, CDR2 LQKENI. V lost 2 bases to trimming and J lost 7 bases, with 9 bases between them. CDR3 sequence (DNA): TGTGCCAGCTCACCAAGTAGCCCCAATTCACCCCTCCACTTT. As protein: CASSPSSPNSPLHF.

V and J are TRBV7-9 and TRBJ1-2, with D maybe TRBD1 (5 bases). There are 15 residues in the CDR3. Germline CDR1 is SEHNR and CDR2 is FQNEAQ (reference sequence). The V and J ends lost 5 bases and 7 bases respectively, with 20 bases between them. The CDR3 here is CASSQKEGGVSGYTF. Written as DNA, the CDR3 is TGTGCCAGCAGCCAAAAAGAAGGAGGGGTGAGTGGCTACACCTTC.

CDR3 region: CASSEALLQATNEKLFF. The CDR3 DNA is TGTGCCAGCAGTGAAGCGCTTCTGCAGGCAACTAATGAAAAACTGTTTTTT. The rearrangement joins TRBV2 to TRBJ1-4, with D unresolved. Trimming shortened V by 0 bases and J by 0 bases, and 11 bases separated the two germline ends. This CDR3 has 17 amino acids. CDR1 is SNHLY, CDR2 FYNNEI, per germline.

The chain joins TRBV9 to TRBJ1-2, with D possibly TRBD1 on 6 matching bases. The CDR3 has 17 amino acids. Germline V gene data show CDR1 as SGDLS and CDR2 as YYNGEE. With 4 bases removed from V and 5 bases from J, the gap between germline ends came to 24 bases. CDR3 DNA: TGTGCCAGCAGCTCACAGGGTAGGAGATCACCGTTTTATGGCTACACCTTC. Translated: CASSSQGRRSPFYGYTF.

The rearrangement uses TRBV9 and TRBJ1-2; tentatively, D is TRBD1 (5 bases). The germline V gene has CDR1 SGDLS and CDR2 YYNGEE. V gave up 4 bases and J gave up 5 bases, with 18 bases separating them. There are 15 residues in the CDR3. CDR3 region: CASSKPGGFGYGYTF. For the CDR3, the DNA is TGTGCCAGCAGCAAACCGGGGGGTTTTGGATATGGCTACACCTTC. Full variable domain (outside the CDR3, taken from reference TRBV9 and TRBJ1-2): DSGVTQTPKHLITATGQRVTLRCSPRSGDLSVYWYQQSLDQGLQFLIQYYNGEERAKGNILERFSAQQFPDLHSELNLSSLELGDSALYFCASSKPGGFGYGYTFGSGTRLTVV.

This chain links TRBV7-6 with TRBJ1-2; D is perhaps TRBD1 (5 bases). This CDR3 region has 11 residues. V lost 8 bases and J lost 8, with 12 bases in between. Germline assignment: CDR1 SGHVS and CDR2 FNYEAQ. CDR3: CASSLGPGYTF. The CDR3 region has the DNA TGTGCCAGCTCCTTGGGGCCAGGCTACACCTTC.

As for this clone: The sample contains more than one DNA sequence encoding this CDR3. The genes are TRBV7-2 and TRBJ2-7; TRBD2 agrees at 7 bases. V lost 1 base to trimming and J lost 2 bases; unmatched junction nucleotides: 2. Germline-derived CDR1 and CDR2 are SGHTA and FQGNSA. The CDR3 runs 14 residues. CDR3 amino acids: CASSLGGTTYEQYF. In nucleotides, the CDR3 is TGTGCCAGCAGCTTAGGAGGGACTACCTACGAGCAGTACTTC.

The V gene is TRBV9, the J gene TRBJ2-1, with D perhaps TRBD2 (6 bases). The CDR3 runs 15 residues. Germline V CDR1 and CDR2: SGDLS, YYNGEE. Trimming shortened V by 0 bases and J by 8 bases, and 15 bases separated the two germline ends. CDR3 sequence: CASSVVGLRTDEQFF. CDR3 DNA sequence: TGTGCCAGCAGCGTAGTGGGACTCCGTACAGATGAGCAGTTCTTC.

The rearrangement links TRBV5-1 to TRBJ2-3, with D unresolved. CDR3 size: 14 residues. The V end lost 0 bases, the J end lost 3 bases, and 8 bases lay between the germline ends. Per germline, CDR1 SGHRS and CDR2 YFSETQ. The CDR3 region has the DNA TGCGCCAGCAGCTTGGTAGCCGGAACAGATACGCAGTATTTT. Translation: CASSLVAGTDTQYF.

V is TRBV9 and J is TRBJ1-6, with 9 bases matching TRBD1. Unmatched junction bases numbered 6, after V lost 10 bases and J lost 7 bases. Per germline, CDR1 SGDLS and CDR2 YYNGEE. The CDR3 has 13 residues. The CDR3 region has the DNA TGTGCCTCCGCCGGGACAGGGAATTCACCCCTCCACTTT. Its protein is CASAGTGNSPLHF.

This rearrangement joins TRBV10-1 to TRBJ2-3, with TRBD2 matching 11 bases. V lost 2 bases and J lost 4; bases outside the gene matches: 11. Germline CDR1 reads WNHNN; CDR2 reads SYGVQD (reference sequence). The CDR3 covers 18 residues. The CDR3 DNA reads TGCGCCAGCAGTGAGCTTGGAATAGCGGGGGGGCCATCAGATACGCAGTATTTT. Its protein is CASSELGIAGGPSDTQYF.

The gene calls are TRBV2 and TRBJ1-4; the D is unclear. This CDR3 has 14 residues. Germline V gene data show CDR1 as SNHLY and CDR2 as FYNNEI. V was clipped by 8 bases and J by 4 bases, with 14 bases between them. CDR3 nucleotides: TGTGCCAGCCTGAGGTGGGGAGATAATGAAAAACTGTTTTTT. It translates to CASLRWGDNEKLFF.

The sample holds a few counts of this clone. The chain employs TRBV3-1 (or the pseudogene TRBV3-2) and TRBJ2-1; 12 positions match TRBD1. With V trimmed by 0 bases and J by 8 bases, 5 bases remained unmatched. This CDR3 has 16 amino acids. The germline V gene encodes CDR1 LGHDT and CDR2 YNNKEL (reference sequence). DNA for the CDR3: TGTGCCAGCAGCCAAGAGGGACAGGGGGCCGTAGATGAGCAGTTCTTC. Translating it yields CASSQEGQGAVDEQFF.

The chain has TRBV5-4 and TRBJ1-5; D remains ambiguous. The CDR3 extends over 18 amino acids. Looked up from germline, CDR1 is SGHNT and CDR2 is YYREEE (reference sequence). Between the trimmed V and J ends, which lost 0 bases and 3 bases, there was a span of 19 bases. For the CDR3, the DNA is TGTGCCAGCAGCTTGGCCAAACCGGGGTCGGTGGACAATCAGCCCCAGCATTTT. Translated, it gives CASSLAKPGSVDNQPQHF.

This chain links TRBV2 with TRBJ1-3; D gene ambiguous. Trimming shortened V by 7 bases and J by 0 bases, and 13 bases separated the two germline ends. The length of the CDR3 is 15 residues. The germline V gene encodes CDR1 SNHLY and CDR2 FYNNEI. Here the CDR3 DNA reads TGTGCCAGCAAAGGGAGGGCCTTCTCTGGAAACACCATATATTTT. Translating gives CASKGRAFSGNTIYF.

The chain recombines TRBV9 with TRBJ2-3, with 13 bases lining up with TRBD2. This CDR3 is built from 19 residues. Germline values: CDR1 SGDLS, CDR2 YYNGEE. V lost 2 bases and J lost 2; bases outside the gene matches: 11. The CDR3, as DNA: TGTGCCAGCAGCGTGATATTACCGGGACTAGCGGGGTTCACAGATACGCAGTATTTT. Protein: CASSVILPGLAGFTDTQYF. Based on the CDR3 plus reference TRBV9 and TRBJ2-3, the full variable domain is DSGVTQTPKHLITATGQRVTLRCSPRSGDLSVYWYQQSLDQGLQFLIQYYNGEERAKGNILERFSAQQFPDLHSELNLSSLELGDSALYFCASSVILPGLAGFTDTQYFGPGTRLTVL.

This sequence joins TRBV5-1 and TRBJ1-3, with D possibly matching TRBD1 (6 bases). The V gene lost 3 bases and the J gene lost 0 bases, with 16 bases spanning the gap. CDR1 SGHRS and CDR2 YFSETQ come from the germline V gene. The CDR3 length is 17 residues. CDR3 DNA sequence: TGCGCCAGCAGCTGGGGGGGACAACTTCTCTCTGGAAACACCATATATTTT. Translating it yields CASSWGGQLLSGNTIYF.

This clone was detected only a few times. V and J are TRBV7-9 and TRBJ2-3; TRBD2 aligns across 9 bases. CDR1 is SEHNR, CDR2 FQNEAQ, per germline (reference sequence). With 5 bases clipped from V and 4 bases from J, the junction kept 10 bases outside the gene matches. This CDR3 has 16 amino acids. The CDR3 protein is CASSAWTSVNPDTQYF. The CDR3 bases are TGTGCCAGCAGCGCCTGGACTAGCGTAAATCCAGATACGCAGTATTTT.